This TCR beta chain originates from a study of cytomegalovirus exposure and HLA in healthy donors. Study details: There were 85 million or so unique TCRs (from HLA-typed donors) in an early data release. The study, taken as a whole, reports: V- and J-gene trimming of TCR beta was linked (in a later analysis) to a missense DCLRE1C variant.

About this clone: Its antigen is still unknown.

With 60 Vbeta and 13 Jbeta primers, the PCR was carried out. Clones were read by immunoSEQ multiplex PCR, and TCRdb kept only the in-frame ones, dropping some. The repertoire consists of 110,000 to 150,000 clones, with roughly 80% occurring once and the leading ten covering 3% to 3.5%. The CDR3 covers 12 residues. V was trimmed by 2 bases and J by 3 bases, leaving 2 bases between them. Germline lookup yields CDR1 LNHDA and CDR2 SQIVND (reference sequence). The clonotype comes from a male donor in good health and CMV-seronegative. V and J are TRBV19 and TRBJ1-5, with no clear D. Sequencing was done on a sample of PBMCs. Written as DNA, the CDR3 is TGTGCCAGTAGTATATACAATCAGCCCCAGCATTTT. Protein product: CASSIYNQPQHF.